This entry lists 15 T cell receptor beta chains sequenced from one sample in a study of molecular identifiers for immune sequencing clone quantification. Each CDR3 protein gets one entry after TCRdb re-called the PCR reads with MiXCR. This sample has about 320,000 distinct CDR3 sequences, with roughly a fifth found just once. The sequencing input was naive CD8+ T cells from blood, with Jurkat cell RNA spiked in. The subset denotes: FACS-sorted CD8+CD4-CCR7+CD45RA+ naive T cells. The origin of the receptors is a human donor in good health. Some libraries in this study had Jurkat cell RNA spiked in.

Worth noting for this clonotype: This sequence may be a read error, since a much larger clone differs from it by one base. The J gene is TRBJ2-1, the V gene TRBV7-9; no firm D call. The CDR3 is 13 residues long. Germline CDR1 SEHNR, CDR2 FQNEAQ (reference sequence). CDR3 protein: CASRSSSYNERFF. CDR3 DNA sequence: TGTGCCAGCAGGAGCAGCTCCTACAATGAGCGGTTCTTC. The full variable domain, in which reference TRBV7-9 and TRBJ2-1 provide the parts outside the CDR3, is DTGVSQNPRHKITKRGQNVTFRCDPISEHNRLYWYRQTLGQGPEFLTYFQNEAQLEKSRLLSDRFSAERPKGSFSTLEIQRTEQGDSAMYLCASRSSSYNERFFGPGTRLTVL.

This clonotype was counted ten times or more. The gene calls are TRBV19 and TRBJ1-5; a weak D match, TRBD1 (5 bases). V was cut by 5 bases and J by 0 bases, with 20 bases left in between. CDR3 length equals 18 residues. CDR1 LNHDA and CDR2 SQIVND come from the germline V gene (reference sequence). The CDR3 loop is CASSLQGLWGYSNQPQHF. Written as DNA, the CDR3 is TGTGCCAGTAGTCTCCAGGGTCTTTGGGGGTATAGCAATCAGCCCCAGCATTTT.

As concerns this clonotype: This sequence may be a read error, since a much larger clone differs from it by one base. This rearrangement joins TRBV20-1 to TRBJ2-5, with 8 bases identical to TRBD2. J lost 0 bases, V lost 0 bases, and 9 bases had no gene match. Germline V lookup: CDR1 DFQATT, CDR2 SNEGSKA (reference sequence). The CDR3 is 17 residues long. The CDR3 here is CSARELGLGTYQETQYF. The CDR3 nucleotides are TGCAGTGCTAGAGAACTGGGACTAGGGACCTACCAAGAGACCCAGTACTTC.

This clonotype showed up many times. The rearrangement uses TRBV20-1 and TRBJ2-3; 7 nucleotides agree with TRBD2. This CDR3 has 15 residues. V trimming: 0 bases; J trimming: 6 bases; junction bases outside the gene matches: 9. From germline, CDR1 is DFQATT and CDR2 SNEGSKA (reference sequence). The CDR3 DNA reads as TGCAGTGCTAGAGATCTTGGCGGGAGTCCGGATACGCAGTATTTT. Protein: CSARDLGGSPDTQYF.

Ten or more counts support this clonotype. V usage is TRBV6-5 and J usage is TRBJ2-5; D perhaps matches TRBD2 (6 bases). Germline V CDR1 and CDR2: MNHEY, SVGAGI. The CDR3 runs to 15 residues. V was shortened by 2 bases and J by 2 bases, with 12 bases between the two germline ends. CDR3 loop: CASSYGLGGQETQYF. Here the CDR3 DNA reads TGTGCCAGCAGTTACGGTCTGGGGGGACAAGAGACCCAGTACTTC.

This clonotype was seen a few times. This chain links TRBV7-6 with TRBJ2-5; D is uncertain. The V gene lost 3 bases and the J gene lost 1 base, with 9 bases spanning the gap. CDR3 length: 14 residues. The V gene's germline CDR1 is SGHVS and CDR2 FNYEAQ. CDR3 sequence (DNA): TGTGCCAGCAGCTTCGGACGCAGCCAAGAGACCCAGTACTTC. This translates into CASSFGRSQETQYF.

The table lists this clonotype with many counts. The chain links TRBV7-9 to TRBJ1-1; D is unresolved. Looked up from germline, CDR1 is SEHNR and CDR2 is FQNEAQ (reference sequence). V lost 5 bases and J lost 3, with 7 bases in between. CDR3 length equals 12 residues. This chain's CDR3 is CASSNPHTEAFF. In DNA form, the CDR3 reads TGTGCCAGCAGCAATCCCCACACTGAAGCTTTCTTT.

This clonotype was counted at least ten times. The rearrangement links TRBV28 to TRBJ2-7, with TRBD1 matching over 7 bases. CDR1 is MDHEN and CDR2 is SYDVKM in the germline V gene. This CDR3 spans 15 amino acids. V lost 3 bases to trimming and J lost 1 base; unmatched junction nucleotides: 6. For the CDR3, the DNA is TGTGCCAGCAGTTTGATGCCAGGGGGTTCCTACGAGCAGTACTTC. Protein product: CASSLMPGGSYEQYF.

Regarding this clonotype: A clone one base away is much larger, so this may be a read error. The rearrangement uses TRBV9 and TRBJ1-1; the D gene is possibly TRBD1 (5 bases). V lost 0 bases and J lost 4, with 16 bases in between. In germline, CDR1 is SGDLS, CDR2 YYNGEE. The CDR3 runs 16 residues. The CDR3 DNA reads as TGTGCCAGCAGCGTAGGGGCAGGGTTTGCGGGCACTGAAGCTTTCTTT. Translated, it gives CASSVGAGFAGTEAFF.

Details on this clonotype: At one boundary the junction diverges from the germline segment, which might be a read error. This chain uses TRBV7-9 with TRBJ2-3, with 8 bases that match TRBD2. The germline V gene has CDR1 SEHNR and CDR2 FQNEAQ (reference sequence). This CDR3 comprises 15 residues. The CDR3 nucleotides are TGTGCCAGCGGCTTAGGACTAGCAGCAACAGATGCGCAGTATTTT. Amino acid sequence: CASGLGLAATDAQYF.

Comment on this clonotype: This may be a read error: a much more frequent sequence differs by one nucleotide. V usage is TRBV15 and J usage is TRBJ2-3, with unresolved D. The CDR3 consists of 13 residues. From germline, CDR1 is LNHNV and CDR2 YYDKDF (reference sequence). The CDR3 sequence is CATSKWRTDTRYF. The DNA for the CDR3 is TGTGCCACCAGCAAATGGCGAACAGATACGCGGTATTTT.

Comment on this clonotype: This may arise from a read error, as a much more abundant clone is one base away. The rearrangement uses TRBV7-2 and TRBJ2-3; 10 nucleotides match TRBD2. This CDR3 contains 13 residues. In germline, CDR1 is SGHTA, CDR2 FQGNSA. With 7 bases clipped from V and 10 bases from J, the junction kept 8 bases outside the gene matches. The DNA for the CDR3 is TGTGCCAGCACGTTTCTAGCGGGAGTGCCGCAGTATTTT. It codes for CASTFLAGVPQYF.

This clonotype came up a few times. The chain uses TRBV20-1 and TRBJ2-3; 8 nucleotides line up with TRBD2. V was clipped by 6 bases and J by 4 bases; unmatched bases: 12. Germline CDR1 and CDR2: DFQATT and SNEGSKA (reference sequence). This CDR3 is built from 15 residues. CDR3 nucleotide sequence: TGCAGTGCAACTAGCCAGCGGGAGATGGCAGATACGCAGTATTTT. Encoded protein: CSATSQREMADTQYF.

This clonotype was picked up a small number of times. This rearrangement joins TRBV2 to TRBJ1-2, with D tentatively TRBD1 (5 bases). CDR3 length: 13 residues. V dropped 7 bases and J dropped 2 bases, with 11 bases sitting between them. Germline CDR1 reads SNHLY; CDR2 reads FYNNEI. The DNA for the CDR3 is TGTGCCAGCACCGAGACAGTAAACTATGGCTACACCTTC. Protein product: CASTETVNYGYTF.

This clonotype came up many times. The chain is built from TRBV6-5 and TRBJ2-7; 10 bases agree with TRBD1. Germline CDR1 MNHEY, CDR2 SVGAGI. The CDR3 is 15 residues long. The J segment lost 3 bases and the V segment lost 5 bases, leaving 7 bases of the junction unmatched. The CDR3 DNA sequence: TGTGCCAGCAGTCCAGGGACAGGGGCGTACTACGAGCAGTACTTC. It encodes CASSPGTGAYYEQYF.